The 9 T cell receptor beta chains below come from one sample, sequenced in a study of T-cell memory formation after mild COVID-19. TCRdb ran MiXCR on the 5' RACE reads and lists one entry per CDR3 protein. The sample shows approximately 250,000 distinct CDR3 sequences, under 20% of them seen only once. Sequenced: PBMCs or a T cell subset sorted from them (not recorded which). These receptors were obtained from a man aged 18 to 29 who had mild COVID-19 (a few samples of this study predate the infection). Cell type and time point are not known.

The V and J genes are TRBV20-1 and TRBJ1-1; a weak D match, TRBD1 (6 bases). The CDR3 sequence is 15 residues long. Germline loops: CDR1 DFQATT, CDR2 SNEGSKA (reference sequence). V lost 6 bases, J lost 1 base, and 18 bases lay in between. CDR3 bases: TGCAGTGCCCAAGTACCGGGACACAGGAACACTGAAGCTTTCTTT. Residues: CSAQVPGHRNTEAFF.

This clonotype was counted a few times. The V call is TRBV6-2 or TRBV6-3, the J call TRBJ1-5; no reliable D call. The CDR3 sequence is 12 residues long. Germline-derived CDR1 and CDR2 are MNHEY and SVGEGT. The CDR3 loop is CACGGWNQPQHF. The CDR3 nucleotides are TGTGCTTGCGGAGGATGGAATCAGCCCCAGCATTTT.

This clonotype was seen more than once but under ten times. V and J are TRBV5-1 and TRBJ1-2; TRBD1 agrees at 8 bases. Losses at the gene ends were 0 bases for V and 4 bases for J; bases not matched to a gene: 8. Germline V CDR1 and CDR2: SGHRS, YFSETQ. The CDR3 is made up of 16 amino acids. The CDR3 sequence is CASSLVSGGEGYGYTF. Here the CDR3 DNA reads TGCGCCAGCAGCTTGGTCTCAGGGGGCGAGGGCTATGGCTACACCTTC.

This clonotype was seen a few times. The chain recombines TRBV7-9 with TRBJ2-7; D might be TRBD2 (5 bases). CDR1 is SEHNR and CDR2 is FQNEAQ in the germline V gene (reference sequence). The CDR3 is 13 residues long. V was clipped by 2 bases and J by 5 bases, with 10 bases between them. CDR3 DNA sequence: TGTGCCAGCAGCTTACTATCGCGGGACGAGCAGTACTTC. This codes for CASSLLSRDEQYF.

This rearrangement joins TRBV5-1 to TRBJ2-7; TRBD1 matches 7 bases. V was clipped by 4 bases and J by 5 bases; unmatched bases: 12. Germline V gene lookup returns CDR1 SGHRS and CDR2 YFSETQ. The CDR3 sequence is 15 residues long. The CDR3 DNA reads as TGCGCCAGCAGCCTTAATAGGGGGCTCTGGGACGAGCAGTACTTC. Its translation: CASSLNRGLWDEQYF.

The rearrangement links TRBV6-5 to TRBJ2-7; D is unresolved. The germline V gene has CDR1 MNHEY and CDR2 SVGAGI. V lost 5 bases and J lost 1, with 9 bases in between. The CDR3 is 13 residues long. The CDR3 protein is CASSRSGSYEQYV. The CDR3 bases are TGTGCCAGCAGTCGATCCGGGTCCTACGAGCAGTACGTC.

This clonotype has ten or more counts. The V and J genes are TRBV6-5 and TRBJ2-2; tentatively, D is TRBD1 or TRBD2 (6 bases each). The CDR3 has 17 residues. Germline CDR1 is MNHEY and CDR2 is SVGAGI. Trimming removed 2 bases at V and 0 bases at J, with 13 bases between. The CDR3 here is CASSYMLGGPNTGELFF. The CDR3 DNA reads TGTGCCAGCAGTTACATGTTGGGGGGCCCGAACACCGGGGAGCTGTTTTTT.

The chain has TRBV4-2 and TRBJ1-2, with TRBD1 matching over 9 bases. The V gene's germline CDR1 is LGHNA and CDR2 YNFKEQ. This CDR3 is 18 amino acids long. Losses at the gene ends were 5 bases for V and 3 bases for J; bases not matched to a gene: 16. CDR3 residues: CASSVVGGDREGYYGYTF. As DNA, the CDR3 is TGTGCCAGCAGCGTCGTAGGAGGGGACAGGGAGGGCTACTATGGCTACACCTTC.

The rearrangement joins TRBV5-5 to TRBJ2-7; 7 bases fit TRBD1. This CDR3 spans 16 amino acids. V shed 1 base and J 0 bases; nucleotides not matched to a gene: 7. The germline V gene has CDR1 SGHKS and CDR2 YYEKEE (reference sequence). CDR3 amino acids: CASSLLARGSSYEQYV. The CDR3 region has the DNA TGTGCCAGCAGCTTGTTGGCCAGGGGGTCCTCCTACGAGCAGTACGTC.